This T cell receptor (beta chain) stems from a study of cytomegalovirus exposure and HLA in healthy donors. This clone has a single count. The primer mix had 60 Vbeta and 13 Jbeta primers. Generated by immunoSEQ multiplex PCR, the TCRdb table keeps only in-frame clones and is missing some. Among fewer than 200,000 clones listed, 65% to 80% were seen once. Trimming removed 6 bases from V and 6 bases from J, with 9 bases in between. CDR3 length: 12 residues. In germline, CDR1 is SNHLY, CDR2 FYNNEI. The TCR originated in a woman between 45 and 65 years old in good health and CMV-seropositive. This chain connects TRBV2 to TRBJ2-1, with D hard to call. Input material: PBMCs. The CDR3 bases are TGTGCCAGCAGCTTGTCCAGCAATGAGCAGTTCTTC. Translating it yields CASSLSSNEQFF.